A selection of T cell receptor beta chains follows, all from one sample in a study of T cells in Graves' hyperthyroidism and ophthalmopathy. TCRdb used MiXCR to reprocess the multiplex PCR reads, holding one entry per CDR3 protein. Here the sample spans about 770,000 distinct CDR3 sequences, around a sixth being singletons. Sequenced input: blood. The receptors here all came from a woman aged 45-65 years with Graves' hyperthyroidism that later progressed to Graves' ophthalmopathy. Both conserved end residues are part of each CDR3. D genes are given only for firm matches. Size is stated for part of the rows, as once, few or many counts, or as a class when the clone is expanded.

.	TRBJ1-4	TRBV11-2	13	.	TGTGCCAGCAGCATCCGGGACAATGAAAAACTGTTTTTT	CASSIRDNEKLFF
TRBD1	TRBJ2-2	TRBV12-3/TRBV12-4	16	many	TGTGCCAGCAGTTTAGTGAGGACAGGGATGGACGGGGAGCTGTTTTTT	CASSLVRTGMDGELFF
.	TRBJ2-3	TRBV2	16	few	TGTGCCAGCAGTGAAAGGAGGGCCTACACCGCAGATACGCAGTATTTT	CASSERRAYTADTQYF
.	TRBJ1-2	TRBV12-3/TRBV12-4	13	.	TGTGCCAGCAGTTTTCCGGGTCCCTATGGCTACACCTTC	CASSFPGPYGYTF
.	TRBJ2-7	TRBV20-1	16	.	TGCAGTGCTGACGCCGTACAGGCGTCAGTCGGGTACGAGCAGTACTTC	CSADAVQASVGYEQYF
TRBD1	TRBJ1-4	TRBV5-1	15	.	TGCGCCAGCAGCTTTGACAGGGGTTTTAACGAAAAACTGTTTTTT	CASSFDRGFNEKLFF
.	TRBJ1-1	TRBV20-1	11	few	TGCAGTGCTTCAGGGCCCACTGAAGCTTTCTTT	CSASGPTEAFF
.	TRBJ2-1	TRBV6-1	14	many	TGTGCCAGCAGTAAGGGGGGCCCCTACAATGAGCAGTTCTTC	CASSKGGPYNEQFF
.	TRBJ1-2	TRBV15	15	.	TGTGCCACCAGCCGAATCCTGGATAGGGTGGATGGCTACACCTTC	CATSRILDRVDGYTF
.	TRBJ2-7	TRBV27	15	few	TGTGCCAGCAGGGGGACGGACCGAAAACCCTACGAGCAGTACTTC	CASRGTDRKPYEQYF
TRBD2	TRBJ2-5	TRBV7-8	16	few	TGTGCCAGCAGCTTAGGGGGCGGGGGGGCAGGGGAGACCCAGTACTTC	CASSLGGGGAGETQYF
TRBD2	TRBJ2-5	TRBV9	14	.	TGTGCCAGCAGTACAGGACTAGCGGGGAAGACCCAGTACTTC	CASSTGLAGKTQYF
.	TRBJ1-2	TRBV24-1	15	.	TGTGCCACCAGTGAGCCTACGCAGGACTACTATGGCTACACCTTC	CATSEPTQDYYGYTF
.	TRBJ2-7	TRBV5-1	14	many	TGCGCCAGCAGCTTGGGCATACCAACGTTCGAGCAGTACTTC	CASSLGIPTFEQYF
TRBD2	TRBJ2-7	TRBV6-1	14	few	TGTGCCAGCAGTGACAGCGGGGGCCGCTACGAGCAGTACTTC	CASSDSGGRYEQYF
.	TRBJ2-7	TRBV20-1	16	many	TGCAGTGCTAGGGGTACCGGTTTGGCGAGCTCCTACGAGCAGTACTTC	CSARGTGLASSYEQYF
TRBD2	TRBJ2-7	TRBV2	18	.	TGTGCCAGCAGTGAAGTGGCTAGCGGGGGGGCCGGAGGTGACGAGCAGTACTTC	CASSEVASGGAGGDEQYF
.	TRBJ1-5	TRBV19	15	.	TGTGCCAGTAGTATAGTTCCAGGGGACAATCAGCCCCAGCATTTT	CASSIVPGDNQPQHF
TRBD1	TRBJ1-2	TRBV3-1	14	many	TGTGCCAGCAGCCAAGTGGGACAGGGGGATGGCTACACCTTC	CASSQVGQGDGYTF
TRBD1	TRBJ1-4	TRBV19	14	few	TGTGCCAGTAGTTCGAACGACAGGGAGGAAAAACTGTTTTTT	CASSSNDREEKLFF
.	TRBJ2-3	TRBV25-1	16	many	TGTGCCAGCAGTGCCTCAAGGGATCTAAGCACAGATACGCAGTATTTT	CASSASRDLSTDTQYF
.	TRBJ1-3	TRBV3-1	12	.	TGTGCCAGCAGCGAGACACAGGGTCACTTACATTTT	CASSETQGHLHF
.	TRBJ2-7	TRBV14	14	many	TGTGCCAGCAGCCTTTCCGGACCGCTCTACGAGCAGTACTTC	CASSLSGPLYEQYF
TRBD1	TRBJ1-1	TRBV3-1	14	many	TGTGCCAGCAGCATCGGACAGGCCCGGACTGAAGCTTTCTTT	CASSIGQARTEAFF
TRBD1	TRBJ2-2	TRBV11-2	16	many	TGTGCCAGCAGCCAAGAGGGACAGGGGATTTCCGGGGAGCTGTTTTTT	CASSQEGQGISGELFF
TRBD1	TRBJ1-1	TRBV12-3/TRBV12-4	14	.	TGTGCCAGCAGTTATAGACAGGGGGACACTGAAGCTTTCTTT	CASSYRQGDTEAFF
.	TRBJ1-4	TRBV27	17	.	TGTGCCAGCAGCCCCAGATCCGGGTTCAGAACTAATGAAAAACTGTTTTTT	CASSPRSGFRTNEKLFF
.	TRBJ1-2	TRBV20-1	15	few	TGCAGTGCTAGATTCCCTATATCAGGGGCCTATGGCTACACCTTC	CSARFPISGAYGYTF
TRBD1	TRBJ1-4	TRBV7-9	16	few	TGTGCCAGCAGCTTAGTGGCACAGGGGATTAATGAAAAACTGTTTTTT	CASSLVAQGINEKLFF
TRBD1	TRBJ1-1	TRBV18	14	once	TGTGCCAGCTCTGGGGACAGTCTGAACACTGAAGCTTTCTTT	CASSGDSLNTEAFF
TRBD1	TRBJ1-3	TRBV12-3/TRBV12-4	16	many	TGTGCCAGCAGACCGGGACAGGGAGGGCCTGGAAACACCATATATTTT	CASRPGQGGPGNTIYF
.	TRBJ2-5	TRBV6-2/TRBV6-3	16	.	TGTGCCAGCAGTTACCGAGACAGCCTAGACCAAGAGACCCAGTACTTC	CASSYRDSLDQETQYF
.	TRBJ2-3	TRBV7-2	13	many	TGTGCCAGCAGCTTCGACACCACAGATACGCAGTATTTT	CASSFDTTDTQYF
TRBD1	TRBJ2-5	TRBV6-1	14	many	TGTGCCAGCAAAAGGGGGCTTGGGCAAGAGACCCAGTACTTC	CASKRGLGQETQYF
TRBD2	TRBJ2-7	TRBV6-5	13	.	TGTGCCAGCAGTTACACTAGCGACTACGAGCAGTACTTC	CASSYTSDYEQYF
TRBD2	TRBJ2-2	TRBV3-1	15	many	TGTGCCAGCAGCCAACAGCGGGGGGGCTCTGGGGAGCTGTTTTTT	CASSQQRGGSGELFF
.	TRBJ2-7	TRBV4-1	12	.	TGCGCCAGCAGCCAAGATATGGGGGAGCAGTACTTC	CASSQDMGEQYF
.	TRBJ2-7	TRBV27	14	many	TGTGCCAGCATGCGAACAGGGAGCACCTACGAGCAGTACTTC	CASMRTGSTYEQYF
TRBD1	TRBJ1-2	TRBV5-1	16	few	TGCGCCAGCAGCCCCGGGGACAGGGATTCTAACTATGGCTACACCTTC	CASSPGDRDSNYGYTF
.	TRBJ1-2	TRBV5-4	14	.	TGTGCCAGCAGCCGTGGCCTCGAGCTCTATGGCTACACCTTC	CASSRGLELYGYTF
TRBD2	TRBJ2-1	TRBV2	14	many	TGTGCCAGCAACGAAGCGGGGCCCCACAATGAGCAGTTCTTC	CASNEAGPHNEQFF
.	TRBJ2-1	TRBV3-1	13	.	TGTGCCAGCAGCCTATCAAGGTGGGCCGAGCAGTTCTTC	CASSLSRWAEQFF
TRBD2	TRBJ2-3	TRBV7-9	19	.	TGTGCCAGCAGCATACTAGCGGGGGGACTAGTAGGCCGCACAGATACGCAGTATTTT	CASSILAGGLVGRTDTQYF
.	TRBJ1-1	TRBV20-1	13	few	TGCAGTGCTACCAACGAAGAGAACACTGAAGCTTTCTTT	CSATNEENTEAFF
.	TRBJ1-2	TRBV15	17	few	TGTGCCACCAGCAGAGATCTCGGGGGGTTGTTGGACTATGGCTACACCTTC	CATSRDLGGLLDYGYTF
TRBD2	TRBJ2-1	TRBV9	15	.	TGTGCCAGCAGCGTCTCCGCGGGGGGGCCCCCTGAGCAGTTCTTC	CASSVSAGGPPEQFF
.	TRBJ2-1	TRBV20-1	12	.	TGCAGTGCTAGTGATGGGTACAATGAGCAGTTCTTC	CSASDGYNEQFF
TRBD1	TRBJ1-1	TRBV7-2	14	.	TGTGCCAGCAGCACCCGGACAGGGATGACTGAAGCTTTCTTT	CASSTRTGMTEAFF
.	TRBJ1-5	TRBV7-9	15	few	TGTGCCAGCAGCTTAGGTCGCTCCTGGGATCAGCCCCAGCATTTT	CASSLGRSWDQPQHF
TRBD2	TRBJ2-6	TRBV3-1	16	many	TGTGCCAGCACCACTAGCGGCCCCTCTGGGGCCAACGTCCTGACTTTC	CASTTSGPSGANVLTF
TRBD1	TRBJ1-6	TRBV7-9	15	many	TGTGCCAGCAGCGCACCGGGACAGCCCAATTCACCCCTCCACTTT	CASSAPGQPNSPLHF